The next 18 T cell receptor beta chains were all read from a single sample in a study of T cells in tumors after PD-1 blockade. Assay: immunoSEQ multiplex PCR; the TCRdb copy retains only in-frame clones and omits some. Counted here are more than 45,000 clones, around four fifths occurring once; the ten biggest clones make up roughly 9.4%. The source was PBMCs, collected before anti-PD-1 therapy. The origin of the receptors is a human donor with advanced basal cell or squamous cell carcinoma (not recorded which).

This clone has a single count. V is TRBV14 and J is TRBJ1-1; D ambiguous. V lost 1 base to trimming and J lost 5 bases, with 2 bases between them. Germline CDR1 is SGHDN and CDR2 is FVKESK. CDR3 length: 11 residues. The chain's CDR3 is CASSQATEAFF. The DNA for the CDR3 is TGTGCCAGCAGCCAAGCGACTGAAGCTTTCTTT. Full variable domain (missing parts from reference TRBV14 and TRBJ1-1): EAGVTQFPSHSVIEKGQTVTLRCDPISGHDNLYWYRRVMGKEIKFLLHFVKESKQDESGMPNNRFLAERTGGTYSTLKVQPAELEDSGVYFCASSQATEAFFGQGTRLTVV.

The J gene is TRBJ1-4, the V gene TRBV5-1, with TRBD1 as a possible D gene (5 bases). The CDR3 consists of 15 residues. V was trimmed by 1 base and J by 8 bases, leaving 15 bases between them. Germline V gene sequence: CDR1 SGHRS, CDR2 YFSETQ. The chain's CDR3 is CASSLLGQLGEKLFF. DNA for the CDR3: TGCGCCAGCAGCTTGTTAGGACAATTGGGGGAAAAACTGTTTTTT.

This clone appeared a few times. The chain links TRBV5-6 to TRBJ1-4; 9 positions match TRBD1. Losses at the gene ends were 4 bases for V and 7 bases for J; bases not matched to a gene: 5. The length of the CDR3 is 14 residues. CDR1 and CDR2 from the germline V gene are SGHDT and YYEEEE. In DNA form, the CDR3 reads TGTGCCAGCAGCCACGGGACAGGGACTGAAAAACTGTTTTTT. Encoded protein: CASSHGTGTEKLFF.

The CDR3 protein is CASSIQATNEKLFF. CDR3 coding DNA: TGTGCCAGTAGTATCCAAGCAACTAATGAAAAACTGTTTTTT. The genes are TRBV19 and TRBJ1-4; D is unclear. The CDR3 covers 14 residues. CDR1 LNHDA and CDR2 SQIVND come from the germline V gene (reference sequence). Trimming pared 3 bases from V and 0 bases from J, leaving 5 bases between.

J is TRBJ1-5 and V is TRBV3-1 (or the pseudogene TRBV3-2); D is unclear. Germline CDR1 and CDR2: LGHDT and YNNKEL (reference sequence). The ends were cut back, 4 bases at V and 4 bases at J, with 5 bases in the middle. The CDR3 is made up of 12 amino acids. This CDR3 reads CASSLTNQPQHF. The CDR3 DNA reads as TGTGCCAGCAGCCTAACGAATCAGCCCCAGCATTTT.

This clone was observed a single time. The chain is built from TRBV9 and TRBJ2-3; possibly TRBD2 for D (6 bases). Germline V CDR1 and CDR2: SGDLS, YYNGEE. This CDR3 region has 16 residues. V lost 4 bases to trimming and J lost 1 base, with 16 bases between them. The CDR3 sequence is CASSPWTGEGTDTQYF. The CDR3 bases are TGTGCCAGCAGCCCTTGGACGGGGGAGGGCACAGATACGCAGTATTTT.

J is TRBJ2-2 and V is TRBV7-2; 13 nucleotides align to TRBD2. Trimming at V came to 5 bases and at J to 4 bases, leaving 7 bases not matched to a gene. This CDR3 is built from 17 residues. The germline V gene has CDR1 SGHTA and CDR2 FQGNSA. In DNA, the CDR3 is TGTGCCAGCAGCAAGGGACTAGCGGGGATGTCCACCGGGGAGCTGTTTTTT. Encoded protein: CASSKGLAGMSTGELFF.

The rearrangement uses TRBV7-3 and TRBJ2-1, with 8 positions matching TRBD1. The CDR3 is 15 amino acids. The J segment lost 0 bases and the V segment lost 2 bases, leaving 0 bases of the junction unmatched. Germline lookup yields CDR1 SGHTA and CDR2 FQGTGA. The CDR3 region has the DNA TGTGCCAGCAGCTTAGGGACAGGCTCCTACAATGAGCAGTTCTTC. It is translated as CASSLGTGSYNEQFF.

The chain carries TRBV6-2 or TRBV6-3 and TRBJ2-7; D gene unclear. V shed 4 bases and J shed 6 bases, with 7 bases lying between them. From germline, CDR1 is MNHEY and CDR2 SVGEGT. This CDR3 has 11 amino acids. The DNA of the CDR3 is TGTGCCAGCAGTTTCCCCAGCGAGCAGTACTTC. Translated: CASSFPSEQYF.

The chain employs TRBV18 and TRBJ1-4; D remains ambiguous. This CDR3 region has 13 residues. Germline CDR1 is KGHSH and CDR2 is LQKENI. Trimming took off 2 bases at V and 5 bases at J, with 6 bases between the two ends. Here the CDR3 DNA reads TGTGCCAGCTCACCAGACCGAAATGAAAAACTGTTTTTT. The encoded protein is CASSPDRNEKLFF.

V and J are TRBV18 and TRBJ2-7; 11 bases are a match to TRBD1. The CDR3 is made up of 14 amino acids. Germline V gene sequence: CDR1 KGHSH, CDR2 LQKENI. The J segment lost 2 bases and the V segment lost 3 bases, leaving 0 bases of the junction unmatched. The CDR3 coding sequence is TGTGCCAGCTCACCGGGACAGGGGGCCTACGAGCAGTACTTC. Amino acids: CASSPGQGAYEQYF.

J is TRBJ2-2 and V is TRBV10-1; D call uncertain. With 4 bases removed from V and 7 bases from J, the gap between germline ends came to 7 bases. The CDR3 consists of 12 residues. Germline V gives CDR1 WNHNN, CDR2 SYGVQD (reference sequence). The CDR3 spells CASSVSGGELFF. CDR3 bases: TGCGCCAGCAGTGTGTCCGGCGGGGAGCTGTTTTTT.

V usage is TRBV5-6 and J usage is TRBJ1-2, with 7 bases identical to TRBD1. CDR1 and CDR2 (germline): SGHDT, YYEEEE. J gave up 2 bases and V 5 bases, and 12 bases lay outside the gene matches. The CDR3 spans 16 residues. CDR3 coding DNA: TGTGCCAGCAGGGAAGAGCTCAGGGGGAACAACTATGGCTACACCTTC. Its protein is CASREELRGNNYGYTF.

This chain joins TRBV6-5 and TRBJ1-3, with D unclear. This CDR3 region has 12 residues. CDR1 and CDR2 (germline): MNHEY, SVGAGI. V lost 6 bases to trimming and J lost 4 bases, with 7 bases between them. CDR3 in amino acids: CASRDPGNTIYF. The CDR3 nucleotides are TGTGCCAGCAGGGACCCGGGAAACACCATATATTTT.

This clone has only one observation. The gene calls are TRBV11-3 and TRBJ2-5; 8 nucleotides match TRBD1. The germline gives CDR1 SGHNT, CDR2 YENEEA. Unmatched junction bases numbered 3, after V lost 1 base and J lost 2 bases. The CDR3 has 15 amino acids. This CDR3 reads CASSLGRTGQETQYF. Written as DNA, the CDR3 is TGTGCCAGCAGCTTAGGGAGGACAGGGCAAGAGACCCAGTACTTC.

J is TRBJ2-7 and V is TRBV29-1, with D tentatively TRBD1 or TRBD2 (5 bases each). This CDR3 is 13 amino acids long. CDR1 SQVTM and CDR2 ANQGSEA come from the germline V gene. The CDR3, as DNA: TGCAGTACGCGTGAGGGGCAGGCCTACGAGCAGTACTTC. Translating gives CSTREGQAYEQYF.

This clone appeared once. The chain links TRBV5-1 to TRBJ1-2; the D gene is possibly TRBD1 (5 bases). V was trimmed by 6 bases and J by 0 bases, leaving 12 bases between them. The CDR3 covers 14 residues. The germline V gene encodes CDR1 SGHRS and CDR2 YFSETQ. The CDR3 reads CASNSGGTNYGYTF. CDR3 nucleotides: TGCGCCAGCAACAGCGGGGGGACTAACTATGGCTACACCTTC.

The chain couples TRBV5-4 to TRBJ1-1; 9 nucleotides align to TRBD1. This CDR3 contains 16 residues. J gave up 4 bases and V 4 bases, and 11 bases lay outside the gene matches. Germline values: CDR1 SGHNT, CDR2 YYREEE (reference sequence). CDR3 bases: TGTGCCAGCAGCCGCACAGGGGGCGGGAGAAGCACTGAAGCTTTCTTT. Translated, it gives CASSRTGGGRSTEAFF.